This record covers a single T cell receptor (beta chain). In the authors' workflow: Estimation of nucleated cell counts relied on the amplification of reference gene primers. This table comes from immunoSEQ multiplex PCR, and its TCRdb copy is limited to in-frame clones, with some not included. That table is the source of V, J and clone size, and D and trimming were worked out from the DNA. The sample has fewer than 120,000 clones, around four fifths seen once. The data were taken from a study of blood T cell repertoires in COVID-19. Trimming cost V 7 bases and J 4 bases; bases outside gene matches: 8. This CDR3 has 14 residues. CDR1 and CDR2 (germline): SNHLY, FYNNEI.

The TCR comes from a woman aged 60 to 75 with acute or convalescent COVID-19. J is TRBJ1-1 and V is TRBV2; 8 bases are a match to TRBD1. The sample was peripheral blood. CDR3 amino acids: CASNSGGLSTEAFF. CDR3 sequence (DNA): TGTGCCAGCAATTCAGGGGGCTTAAGCACTGAAGCTTTCTTT. The variable domain in full, with the rest retrieved from reference TRBV2 and TRBJ1-1, is EPEVTQTPSHQVTQMGQEVILRCVPISNHLYFYWYRQILGQKVEFLVSFYNNEISEKSEIFDDQFSVERPDGSNFTLKIRSTKLEDSAMYFCASNSGGLSTEAFFGQGTRLTVV.